This TCR beta chain was captured by sequencing in a study of human T cells and chemical hapten exposure. Study background: Patch tests put 0.01% DPC on the upper back, and the results were checked at 6 days. Study conclusions and caveats: Large CDR3 similarity clusters arose significantly more often from expanded TCRs than from controls.

With 2 bases removed from V and 3 bases from J, the gap between germline ends came to 11 bases. The CDR3 runs to 15 residues. Germline V lookup: CDR1 MNHEY, CDR2 SVGAGI. Original data processing: Over 95,000 TCRs per sample was the median, with a range of about 20,000 to 690,600. MiXCR was run by TCRdb on the RACE reads, yielding one entry per CDR3 protein. These V and J calls originate from TCRdb's pipeline instead of the authors' own analysis. The sample contains 100,000 or so distinct CDR3 sequences, 7% to 10% of which appear only once. The time point: patch test 2, 6 weeks after DPC sensitization. As to treatment: therapeutic diphenylcyclopropenone sensitization with weekly scalp DPC. Staff drew blood before applying each patch test. With regard to this clonotype: Its matching antigen is unknown.

The rearrangement uses TRBV6-5 and TRBJ2-1; D call uncertain. This clonotype was sampled from a woman aged 40 to 55 with alopecia areata. Some clones in this sample may be carry-over from other donors' samples. This material consisted of whole blood, taken in connection with sensitization to the hapten diphenylcyclopropenone (DPC). CDR3 DNA sequence: TGTGCCAGCAGTTACGCGTCGGCCCTCTACAATGAGCAGTTCTTC. Its protein is CASSYASALYNEQFF.